This passage covers 27 T cell receptor beta chains from one sample sequenced in a study of blood T cells in healthy people across ages. Using a J-beta primer mix together with a sample-barcoded 5' primer, a second PCR was run for roughly 6 to 11 cycles. Each CDR3 protein is one row after TCRdb ran MiXCR on the 5' RACE reads. Among about 780,000 distinct CDR3 sequences listed, about 46% were seen once. Input material: blood. These TCRs come from a man at least 80 years old in good health.

The chain couples TRBV30 to TRBJ2-1; maybe TRBD2 (6 bases). CDR3 size: 13 residues. Trimming stripped 1 base from V and 5 bases from J, with 9 bases between. The germline gives CDR1 GTSNPN, CDR2 SVGIG (reference sequence). Here the CDR3 reads CAWSGGGHNEQFF. In DNA, the CDR3 is TGTGCCTGGAGTGGGGGAGGTCACAATGAGCAGTTCTTC.

This clonotype appeared a few times. The chain employs TRBV20-1 and TRBJ2-5; possibly TRBD2 for D (6 bases). Between the trimmed V and J ends, which lost 5 bases and 2 bases, there was a span of 21 bases. The CDR3 sequence is 16 residues long. Germline lookup yields CDR1 DFQATT and CDR2 SNEGSKA (reference sequence). Written as DNA, the CDR3 is TGCAGTGCTTTCGCTCCAGCCGGGACTCATCAAGAGACCCAGTACTTC. Protein: CSAFAPAGTHQETQYF.

As DNA, the CDR3 is TGTGCCACCAGTGATGGGCGACAGGGTGCTGAGCAGTACTTC. Protein product: CATSDGRQGAEQYF. The chain combines TRBV24-1 with TRBJ2-7; 7 bases align to TRBD1. The germline gives CDR1 KGHDR, CDR2 SFDVKD. The CDR3 is made up of 14 amino acids. After removal of 3 bases from V and 7 bases from J, the junction contained 8 bases not matched to a gene.

The genes are TRBV30 and TRBJ2-5, with D hard to call. The CDR3 consists of 12 residues. Trimming removed 3 bases from V and 3 bases from J, with 8 bases in between. Germline V gives CDR1 GTSNPN, CDR2 SVGIG (reference sequence). The CDR3 sequence is CAWSPQEETQYF. In nucleotides, the CDR3 is TGTGCCTGGAGCCCCCAAGAAGAGACCCAGTACTTC. The full variable domain, with the rest looked up from reference TRBV30 and TRBJ2-5, is SQTIHQWPATLVQPVGSPLSLECTVEGTSNPNLYWYRQAAGRGLQLLFYSVGIGQISSEVPQNLSASRPQDRQFILSSKKLLLSDSGFYLCAWSPQEETQYFGPGTRLLVL.

This clonotype was seen more than once but under ten times. J is TRBJ2-1 and V is TRBV12-3 or TRBV12-4, with D perhaps matching TRBD2 (6 bases). Trimming pared 5 bases from V and 3 bases from J, leaving 17 bases between. The CDR3 contains 16 residues. In DNA, the CDR3 is TGTGCCAGCAGTAAAATCCTGGCTAGCGACTACAATGAGCAGTTCTTC. This sequence encodes CASSKILASDYNEQFF.

The rearrangement links TRBV6-5 to TRBJ2-3; D ambiguous. Germline V gene lookup returns CDR1 MNHEY and CDR2 SVGAGI. This CDR3 comprises 14 residues. V was clipped by 6 bases and J by 2 bases, with 12 bases between them. CDR3 sequence reads: CASRTALNTDTQYF. The CDR3 nucleotides read TGTGCCAGCAGAACGGCACTGAACACAGATACGCAGTATTTT.

The rearrangement links TRBV12-3 or TRBV12-4 to TRBJ2-5, with 7 bases lining up with TRBD2. J was trimmed by 5 bases and V by 5 bases; bases with no gene match: 8. The CDR3 is made up of 14 amino acids. CDR3 DNA: TGTGCCAGCAGTCCGGGGAGGGCCGGGGAGACCCAGTACTTC. Its translation: CASSPGRAGETQYF.

The DNA for the CDR3 is TGCGCCAGCAGCCCCCGACAGGCCACAGATACGCAGTATTTT. Its protein product is CASSPRQATDTQYF. The chain is built from TRBV5-1 and TRBJ2-3; weak D call: TRBD1 (6 bases). The ends were cut back, 4 bases at V and 2 bases at J, with 11 bases in the middle. CDR1 and CDR2 from the germline V gene are SGHRS and YFSETQ. This CDR3 region has 14 residues.

On this clonotype itself: Just one base apart from a much larger clone, this may be a read error. The chain is built from TRBV29-1 and TRBJ2-5; a possible D gene is TRBD2 (6 bases). The J call may be wrong; the DNA end is better matched by TRBJ2-7. The CDR3 covers 14 residues. CDR1 and CDR2 (germline): SQVTM, ANQGSEA. CDR3 nucleotide sequence: TGCAGCGTTGGTGCGGACGGGGGAAATAACGAGCAGTACTTC. Encoded protein: CSVGADGGNNEQYF.

The chain is built from TRBV6-2 or TRBV6-3 and TRBJ2-2, with D possibly being TRBD1 or TRBD2 (5 bases each). This CDR3 comprises 15 residues. In germline, CDR1 is MNHEY, CDR2 SVGEGT. V lost 7 bases to trimming and J lost 7 bases, with 19 bases between them. The DNA for the CDR3 is TGTGCCAGCACTCCAGGGAGCAGGCGAGGCGGGGAGCTGTTTTTT. Translated: CASTPGSRRGGELFF.

This clonotype was observed a few times. The chain carries TRBV5-4 and TRBJ2-3; D assignment may be TRBD1 or TRBD2 (5 bases each). V lost 4 bases and J 3 bases, leaving 15 bases between the germline ends. This CDR3 is built from 15 residues. The germline CDR1 and CDR2 sequences are SGHNT and YYREEE (reference sequence). CDR3 bases: TGTGCCAGCAGCCCGGGACCCCATTCTACAGATACGCAGTATTTT. It is translated as CASSPGPHSTDTQYF.

This rearrangement joins TRBV14 to TRBJ1-2; D might be TRBD1 (5 bases). Trimming removed 0 bases from V and 0 bases from J, with 11 bases in between. From germline, CDR1 is SGHDN and CDR2 FVKESK. CDR3 size: 16 residues. The CDR3 bases are TGTGCCAGCAGCCAAGAAACGTGGGGGGCTAACTATGGCTACACCTTC. As protein: CASSQETWGANYGYTF. The complete variable domain, with remaining parts taken from reference TRBV14 and TRBJ1-2, reads EAGVTQFPSHSVIEKGQTVTLRCDPISGHDNLYWYRRVMGKEIKFLLHFVKESKQDESGMPNNRFLAERTGGTYSTLKVQPAELEDSGVYFCASSQETWGANYGYTFGSGTRLTVV.

The chain combines TRBV3-1 with TRBJ2-1; TRBD2 aligns across 15 bases. Germline V gene data show CDR1 as LGHDT and CDR2 as YNNKEL (reference sequence). J lost 8 bases, V lost 8 bases, and 4 bases had no gene match. This CDR3 contains 14 residues. CDR3 DNA sequence: TGTGCCAGCGGACTAGCGGGAGGGCCCCATGAGCAGTTCTTC. Protein product: CASGLAGGPHEQFF.

V gene TRBV30 combines with J gene TRBJ2-3, with 9 positions matching TRBD1. The CDR3 spans 15 residues. Per germline, CDR1 GTSNPN and CDR2 SVGIG (reference sequence). V lost 0 bases and J lost 4; bases outside the gene matches: 5. CDR3 sequence reads: CAWSVMDRGSDTQYF. CDR3 bases: TGTGCCTGGAGTGTAATGGACAGGGGCTCAGATACGCAGTATTTT.

The V call is TRBV2, the J call TRBJ1-2, with 9 bases identical to TRBD1. The V gene's germline CDR1 is SNHLY and CDR2 FYNNEI. V gave up 1 base and J gave up 8 bases; unmatched junction bases: 2. The CDR3 consists of 13 residues. Here the CDR3 reads CASSEGTGAGYTF. Here the CDR3 DNA reads TGTGCCAGCAGTGAAGGGACAGGGGCCGGCTACACCTTC.

The chain is built from TRBV20-1 and TRBJ2-5; weak D call: TRBD2 (6 bases). This CDR3 is 14 amino acids long. The germline V gene encodes CDR1 DFQATT and CDR2 SNEGSKA (reference sequence). Between the trimmed V and J ends, which lost 1 base and 2 bases, there was a span of 11 bases. In nucleotides, the CDR3 is TGCAGTGCTAGAGTGAGGGCGGGACAAGAGACCCAGTACTTC. This encodes CSARVRAGQETQYF.

V gene TRBV30 combines with J gene TRBJ2-5; 7 nucleotides align to TRBD1. V lost 4 bases to trimming and J lost 2 bases; unmatched junction nucleotides: 7. The CDR3 is 14 residues long. CDR1 and CDR2 from the germline V gene are GTSNPN and SVGIG (reference sequence). CDR3: CAWNRGPDQETQYF. CDR3 nucleotide sequence: TGTGCCTGGAACAGGGGACCGGATCAAGAGACCCAGTACTTC.

The J gene is TRBJ2-1, the V gene TRBV29-1, with D perhaps matching TRBD2 (6 bases). V was trimmed by 3 bases and J by 3 bases, leaving 18 bases between them. The germline CDR1 and CDR2 sequences are SQVTM and ANQGSEA. The CDR3 length is 16 residues. The CDR3 is CSVDMVMGGVYNEQFF. CDR3 coding DNA: TGCAGCGTTGATATGGTCATGGGCGGGGTCTACAATGAGCAGTTCTTC.

The CDR3 coding sequence is TGTGCCAGCCGGGACAACGAAGCCTCTGGGGCCAACGTCCTGACTTTC. Its protein product is CASRDNEASGANVLTF. The V and J genes are TRBV21-1 and TRBJ2-6; the table assigns TRBD1, which was not confirmed against the DNA. TRBV21-1 is marked as a pseudogene. The CDR3 is 16 amino acids.

This clonotype came up a few times. The CDR3 spells CASSLSGSMITDTQYF. CDR3 sequence (DNA): TGTGCCAGCAGCCTTAGCGGGAGTATGATCACAGATACGCAGTATTTT. The chain employs TRBV3-1 and TRBJ2-3; TRBD2 matches at 9 bases. J was trimmed by 2 bases and V by 4 bases; bases with no gene match: 7. The length of the CDR3 is 16 residues. CDR1 and CDR2 (germline): LGHDT, YNNKEL (reference sequence).

This sequence joins TRBV2 and TRBJ2-3; unclear D gene. Trimming cost V 7 bases and J 9 bases, with 17 bases left between them. This CDR3 region has 13 residues. Germline-derived CDR1 and CDR2 are SNHLY and FYNNEI. Here the CDR3 DNA reads TGTGCCAGCAATCCCCAGACCGTATCCACGCAGTATTTT. Amino acid sequence: CASNPQTVSTQYF.

This chain connects TRBV25-1 to TRBJ2-4; 7 bases fit TRBD1. The CDR3 contains 13 residues. The ends lost 4 bases at V and 7 bases at J; junction bases unmatched: 4. Germline V gene data show CDR1 as MGHDK and CDR2 as SYGVNS. CDR3 residues: CASSAAGGNIQYF. In nucleotides, the CDR3 is TGTGCCAGCAGTGCGGCAGGGGGTAACATTCAGTACTTC.

The chain has TRBV20-1 and TRBJ1-2, with 7 nucleotides matching TRBD1. Germline lookup yields CDR1 DFQATT and CDR2 SNEGSKA (reference sequence). Trimming at V came to 2 bases and at J to 2 bases, leaving 5 bases not matched to a gene. The CDR3 totals 14 residues. CDR3 sequence reads: CSARPEGQNYGYTF. In DNA, the CDR3 is TGCAGTGCTAGACCAGAGGGACAGAACTATGGCTACACCTTC.

This chain uses TRBV15 with TRBJ2-3, with D hard to call. The V gene lost 3 bases and the J gene lost 2 bases, with 6 bases spanning the gap. CDR1 is LNHNV and CDR2 is YYDKDF in the germline V gene (reference sequence). The CDR3 consists of 13 residues. The CDR3 protein is CATSSRTTDTQYF. Written as DNA, the CDR3 is TGTGCCACCAGCAGCCGAACCACAGATACGCAGTATTTT.

V gene TRBV20-1 combines with J gene TRBJ2-1; 10 nucleotides align to TRBD2. Germline CDR1 and CDR2: DFQATT and SNEGSKA (reference sequence). V gave up 7 bases and J gave up 6 bases; unmatched junction bases: 9. This CDR3 is 14 amino acids long. As DNA, the CDR3 is TGCAGTGGATCAGATAGCGGGGGGCCCAATGAGCAGTTCTTC. Translation gives CSGSDSGGPNEQFF.

The V call is TRBV19, the J call TRBJ2-4; D is unclear. The germline V and J ends were trimmed by 6 bases and 2 bases, with 5 bases remaining between them. The CDR3 is 12 amino acids. The V gene's germline CDR1 is LNHDA and CDR2 SQIVND (reference sequence). The CDR3 spells CASRRTKNIQYF. The CDR3 DNA reads TGTGCCAGTAGGAGGACCAAAAACATTCAGTACTTC.

This sequence joins TRBV28 and TRBJ2-2; the D is unclear. V was trimmed by 2 bases and J by 6 bases, leaving 4 bases between them. Per the germline V gene, CDR1 is MDHEN and CDR2 is SYDVKM. The CDR3 spans 12 residues. In DNA, the CDR3 is TGTGCCAGCAGTTTAACAGCCGGGGAGCTGTTTTTT. Translated, it gives CASSLTAGELFF. Variable domain in full (rest from reference TRBV28 and TRBJ2-2): DVKVTQSSRYLVKRTGEKVFLECVQDMDHENMFWYRQDPGLGLRLIYFSYDVKMKEKGDIPEGYSVSREKKERFSLILESASTNQTSMYLCASSLTAGELFFGEGSRLTVL.